These 16 T cell receptor beta chains were all obtained from the same sample, sequenced in a study of T cells in Graves' hyperthyroidism and ophthalmopathy. From RNA transcripts, TCR beta CDR3 regions were amplified. The primer set for the first-round RT-PCR of the TCR CDR3 was HTBI. One entry per CDR3 protein, called by TCRdb with MiXCR from the multiplex PCR reads. The sample shows 490,000 or so distinct CDR3 sequences, less than 25% of them seen only once. The material sequenced was blood. These TCRs come from a woman in her 70s with Graves' ophthalmopathy.

This clonotype was seen only a few times. The rearrangement uses TRBV20-1 and TRBJ2-2; 8 nucleotides agree with TRBD2. Trimming cost V 3 bases and J 6 bases; bases outside gene matches: 9. The CDR3 has 15 amino acids. Looked up from germline, CDR1 is DFQATT and CDR2 is SNEGSKA (reference sequence). Here the CDR3 reads CSARGLAGTPGELFF. For the CDR3, the DNA is TGCAGTGCTAGGGGCCTAGCGGGTACTCCCGGGGAGCTGTTTTTT.

This clonotype has only a few counts. The rearrangement links TRBV11-2 to TRBJ1-5, with D possibly TRBD1 on 5 matching bases. V was trimmed by 3 bases and J by 5 bases, leaving 11 bases between them. Germline V gene data show CDR1 as SGHAT and CDR2 as FQNNGV. The CDR3 spans 14 residues. The chain's CDR3 is CASSFSGTHQPQHF. The CDR3 DNA is TGTGCCAGCAGCTTTTCGGGGACTCATCAGCCCCAGCATTTT.

The J gene is TRBJ1-2, the V gene TRBV5-1; unclear D gene. Germline CDR1 is SGHRS and CDR2 is YFSETQ. This CDR3 contains 16 residues. V lost 4 bases and J 3 bases, leaving 19 bases between the germline ends. The CDR3 spells CASSPVGGGKHYGYTF. The CDR3 nucleotides are TGCGCCAGCAGCCCGGTCGGCGGCGGTAAGCACTATGGCTACACCTTC.

The chain joins TRBV30 to TRBJ1-4; 9 bases align to TRBD1. CDR3 length: 14 residues. V was clipped by 2 bases and J by 5 bases; unmatched bases: 3. Germline-derived CDR1 and CDR2 are GTSNPN and SVGIG (reference sequence). The CDR3 protein is CAWSSGTGNEKLFF. The CDR3 nucleotides are TGTGCCTGGAGTTCCGGGACAGGGAATGAAAAACTGTTTTTT.

With regard to this clonotype: The limits of the CDR3 on the DNA are not certain, so only TCRdb's listed CDR3 is given. The chain links TRBV6-2 or TRBV6-3 to TRBJ1-2; the table assigns TRBD1, which was not confirmed against the DNA. Germline V CDR1 and CDR2: MNHEY, SVGEGT. A total of 14 residues make up the CDR3, ends included. The CDR3 protein is CASCRDSVNYGCTF.

The V gene is TRBV20-1, the J gene TRBJ2-3; D is tentatively TRBD1 or TRBD2 (5 bases each). V gave up 6 bases and J gave up 4 bases, with 11 bases separating them. The CDR3 is 12 residues long. Germline CDR1 reads DFQATT; CDR2 reads SNEGSKA (reference sequence). CDR3 in DNA: TGCAGTGCCGAGGGGTGGGCAGATACGCAGTATTTT. The encoded protein is CSAEGWADTQYF.

The CDR3 is CAWSPTSYEQYF. DNA of the CDR3: TGTGCCTGGAGCCCAACTTCCTACGAGCAGTACTTC. The chain has TRBV30 and TRBJ2-7; D call uncertain. The V and J ends lost 3 bases and 1 base respectively, with 7 bases between them. Germline assignment: CDR1 GTSNPN and CDR2 SVGIG (reference sequence). This CDR3 has 12 residues.

This clonotype was detected only a few times. The genes are TRBV2 and TRBJ2-1; 10 bases match TRBD2. CDR1 is SNHLY, CDR2 FYNNEI, per germline. J was trimmed by 4 bases and V by 6 bases; bases with no gene match: 6. CDR3 length equals 15 residues. The DNA for the CDR3 is TGTGCCAGCAGACTAGCGGGAAGAAATTACAATGAGCAGTTCTTC. This gives the protein CASRLAGRNYNEQFF.

The chain recombines TRBV30 with TRBJ1-1; TRBD1 is a possible D gene (5 bases). Germline values: CDR1 GTSNPN, CDR2 SVGIG (reference sequence). Trimming left V 4 bases short and J 1 base short, with 10 bases between. CDR3 length: 13 amino acids. CDR3 in DNA: TGTGCCTGGACGGGACTTGGGAACACTGAAGCTTTCTTT. Translated: CAWTGLGNTEAFF.

On this clonotype: The junction does not match germline at one end; this may be a read error. V gene TRBV5-1 combines with J gene TRBJ2-3; a possible D gene is TRBD2 (5 bases). The CDR3 totals 16 residues. The V gene's germline CDR1 is SGHRS and CDR2 YFSETQ. CDR3: CAGSLAGAGWADTQYF. Written as DNA, the CDR3 is TGCGCCGGCAGCTTGGCGGGTGCAGGATGGGCGGATACGCAGTATTTT.

The chain recombines TRBV6-1 with TRBJ2-1, with 11 bases aligning to TRBD2. V gave up 4 bases and J gave up 9 bases; unmatched junction bases: 8. This CDR3 region has 15 residues. Germline CDR1 and CDR2: MNHNS and SASEGT. CDR3 in amino acids: CASSGLAGNVGEQFF. Here the CDR3 DNA reads TGTGCCAGCAGTGGACTAGCGGGGAATGTCGGTGAGCAGTTCTTC.

This clonotype was counted at least ten times. J is TRBJ1-2 and V is TRBV2; 9 bases map to TRBD1. The CDR3 totals 15 residues. Trimming removed 6 bases from V and 7 bases from J; junction bases left unmatched: 12. From germline, CDR1 is SNHLY and CDR2 FYNNEI. The CDR3 is CASSLGQGHQSGYTF. The CDR3 DNA sequence: TGTGCCAGCAGCCTAGGACAGGGGCATCAATCTGGCTACACCTTC. The whole variable domain, remainder taken from reference TRBV2 and TRBJ1-2, is EPEVTQTPSHQVTQMGQEVILRCVPISNHLYFYWYRQILGQKVEFLVSFYNNEISEKSEIFDDQFSVERPDGSNFTLKIRSTKLEDSAMYFCASSLGQGHQSGYTFGSGTRLTVV.

The table lists this clonotype with many counts. The chain links TRBV14 to TRBJ2-2; 8 nucleotides align to TRBD2. CDR3 length: 16 residues. CDR1 and CDR2 from the germline V gene are SGHDN and FVKESK. After removal of 0 bases from V and 8 bases from J, the junction contained 8 bases not matched to a gene. The CDR3, as DNA: TGTGCCAGCAGCCAAGACCGCGGGAGGTGGTCGGGGGAGCTGTTTTTT. Its translation: CASSQDRGRWSGELFF.

The chain couples TRBV20-1 to TRBJ1-2; D is uncertain. CDR3 size: 14 residues. Per the germline V gene, CDR1 is DFQATT and CDR2 is SNEGSKA (reference sequence). V lost 5 bases and J 0 bases, leaving 13 bases between the germline ends. CDR3 sequence reads: CSALTRPPNYGYTF. CDR3 bases: TGCAGTGCTTTAACACGCCCGCCTAACTATGGCTACACCTTC.

The V and J genes are TRBV7-2 and TRBJ2-3; possible D gene TRBD2, 5 bases. The length of the CDR3 is 16 residues. With 4 bases removed from V and 0 bases from J, the gap between germline ends came to 14 bases. Germline V gene data show CDR1 as SGHTA and CDR2 as FQGNSA. The CDR3, as DNA: TGTGCCAGCAGCTCGACCAGGACGGGAAGCACAGATACGCAGTATTTT. Its protein is CASSSTRTGSTDTQYF. The variable domain in full, with the rest retrieved from reference TRBV7-2 and TRBJ2-3, is GAGVSQSPSNKVTEKGKDVELRCDPISGHTALYWYRQSLGQGLEFLIYFQGNSAPDKSGLPSDRFSAERTGGSVSTLTIQRTQQEDSAVYLCASSSTRTGSTDTQYFGPGTRLTVL.

This clonotype has just a few counts. The V and J genes are TRBV12-3 or TRBV12-4 and TRBJ1-2, with TRBD1 matching 8 bases. Unmatched junction bases numbered 14, after V lost 5 bases and J lost 6 bases. The CDR3 covers 16 residues. The CDR3 loop is CASSLSRTGWKNGYTF. The CDR3, as DNA: TGTGCCAGCAGTCTTAGTCGGACAGGGTGGAAGAATGGCTACACCTTC.